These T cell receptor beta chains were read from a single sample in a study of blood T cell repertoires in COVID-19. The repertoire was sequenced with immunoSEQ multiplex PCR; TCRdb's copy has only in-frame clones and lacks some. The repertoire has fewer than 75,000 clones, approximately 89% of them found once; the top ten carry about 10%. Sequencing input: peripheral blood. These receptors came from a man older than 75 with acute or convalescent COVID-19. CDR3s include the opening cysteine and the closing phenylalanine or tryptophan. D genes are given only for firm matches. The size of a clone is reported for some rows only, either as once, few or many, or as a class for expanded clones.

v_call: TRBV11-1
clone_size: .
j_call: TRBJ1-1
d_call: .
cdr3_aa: CASSLGQQGHAFF
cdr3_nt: TGTGCCAGCAGCTTAGGCCAACAGGGCCACGCTTTCTTT

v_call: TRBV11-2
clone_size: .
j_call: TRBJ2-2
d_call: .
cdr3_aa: CASSATPPRHSNTGELFF
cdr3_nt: TGTGCCAGCAGCGCTACCCCCCCCCGACACTCGAACACCGGGGAGCTGTTTTTT

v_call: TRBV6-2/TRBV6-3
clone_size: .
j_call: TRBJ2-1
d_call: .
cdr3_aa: CASSLTRDSFYNEQFF
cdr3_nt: TGTGCCAGCAGCTTAACCCGGGACTCCTTCTACAATGAGCAGTTCTTC

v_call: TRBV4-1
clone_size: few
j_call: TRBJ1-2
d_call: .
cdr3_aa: CASSQENRVNYGYTF
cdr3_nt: TGCGCCAGCAGCCAAGAGAACAGGGTTAATTATGGCTACACCTTC

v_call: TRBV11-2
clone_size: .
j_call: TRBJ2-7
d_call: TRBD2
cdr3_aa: CASSLLAGVTTYEQYF
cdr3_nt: TGTGCCAGCAGCTTACTAGCGGGAGTCACGACCTACGAGCAGTACTTC

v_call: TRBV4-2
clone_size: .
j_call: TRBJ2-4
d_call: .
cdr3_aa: CASSQDLSIAKNIQYF
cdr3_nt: TGTGCCAGCAGCCAAGATCTGAGCATAGCCAAAAACATTCAGTACTTC

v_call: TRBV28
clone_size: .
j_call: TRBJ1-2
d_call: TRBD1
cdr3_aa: CAAEGAEGYTF
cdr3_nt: TGTGCCGCGGAGGGGGCGGAAGGCTACACCTTC

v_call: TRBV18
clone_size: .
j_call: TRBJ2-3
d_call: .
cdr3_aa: CASSPTTGFRTDTQYF
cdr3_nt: TGTGCCAGCTCACCGACCACAGGGTTCCGCACAGATACGCAGTATTTT

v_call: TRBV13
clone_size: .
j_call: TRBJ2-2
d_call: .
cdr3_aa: CASSPRGTGELFF
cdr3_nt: TGTGCCAGCAGCCCAAGGGGCACCGGGGAGCTGTTTTTT

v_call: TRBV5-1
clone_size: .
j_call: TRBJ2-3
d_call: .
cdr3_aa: CASSLEGDRTDTQYF
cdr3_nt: TGCGCCAGCAGCTTGGAGGGGGACCGCACAGATACGCAGTATTTT

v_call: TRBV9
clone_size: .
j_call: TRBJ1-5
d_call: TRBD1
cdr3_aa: CASSGGQGNQPQHF
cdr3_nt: TGTGCCAGCAGCGGGGGACAGGGCAATCAGCCCCAGCATTTT

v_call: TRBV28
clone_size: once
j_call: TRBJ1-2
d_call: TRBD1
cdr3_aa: CASSSGTGGHGYTF
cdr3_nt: TGTGCCAGCAGTTCCGGGACAGGGGGCCACGGCTACACCTTC

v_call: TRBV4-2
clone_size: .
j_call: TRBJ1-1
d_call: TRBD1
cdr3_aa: CASSPKKDRGGTEAFF
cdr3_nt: TGTGCCAGCAGCCCGAAGAAAGACAGGGGTGGGACTGAAGCTTTCTTT

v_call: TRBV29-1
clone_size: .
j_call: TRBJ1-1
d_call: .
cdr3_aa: CSTRGGGSAFF
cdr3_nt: TGCAGCACCCGTGGGGGGGGTTCGGCTTTCTTT

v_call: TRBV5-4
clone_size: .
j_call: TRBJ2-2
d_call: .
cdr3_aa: CASSFQDTGELFF
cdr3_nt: TGTGCCAGCAGCTTCCAGGACACCGGGGAGCTGTTTTTT

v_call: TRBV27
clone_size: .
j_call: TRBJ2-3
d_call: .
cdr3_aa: CASSQGRGGTDTQYF
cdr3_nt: TGTGCCAGCAGTCAGGGTCGCGGGGGCACAGATACGCAGTATTTT

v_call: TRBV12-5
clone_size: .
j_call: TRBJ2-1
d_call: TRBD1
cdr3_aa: CASGFGTGTFNEQFF
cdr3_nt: TGTGCTAGTGGTTTCGGGACAGGAACTTTCAATGAGCAGTTCTTC

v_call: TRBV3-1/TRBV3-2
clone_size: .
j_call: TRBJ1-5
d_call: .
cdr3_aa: CASSQGANSNQPQHF
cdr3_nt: TGTGCCAGCAGCCAGGGGGCCAATAGCAATCAGCCCCAGCATTTT

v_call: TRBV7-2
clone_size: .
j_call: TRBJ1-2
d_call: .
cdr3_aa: CASSLVSGVGYTF
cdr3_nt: TGTGCCAGCAGCCTGGTATCGGGGGTAGGCTACACCTTC

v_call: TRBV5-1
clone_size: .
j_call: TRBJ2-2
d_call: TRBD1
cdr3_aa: CASSLGTGVTGELFF
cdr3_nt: TGCGCCAGCAGCTTGGGGACAGGGGTCACCGGGGAGCTGTTTTTT

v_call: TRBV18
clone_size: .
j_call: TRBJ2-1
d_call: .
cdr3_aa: CASSPTGPYNEQFF
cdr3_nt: TGTGCCAGCTCACCGACAGGACCCTACAATGAGCAGTTCTTC

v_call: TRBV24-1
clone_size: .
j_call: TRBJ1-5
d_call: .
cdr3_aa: CATSDLRAGRGSNQPQHF
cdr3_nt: TGTGCCACCAGTGATTTGAGAGCCGGACGGGGTAGCAATCAGCCCCAGCATTTT

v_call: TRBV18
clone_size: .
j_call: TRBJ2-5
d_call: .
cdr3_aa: CASSAGPGETQYF
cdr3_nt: TGTGCCAGCTCAGCCGGACCGGGGGAGACCCAGTACTTC

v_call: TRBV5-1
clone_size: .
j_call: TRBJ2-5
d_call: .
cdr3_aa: CASSLADPQSREAQYF
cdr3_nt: TGCGCCAGCAGCTTGGCCGACCCGCAGTCCCGAGAGGCCCAGTACTTC

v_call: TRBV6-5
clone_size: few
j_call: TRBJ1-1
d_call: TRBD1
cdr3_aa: CASIGQEGAEAFF
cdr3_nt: TGTGCCAGCATCGGACAGGAGGGGGCTGAAGCTTTCTTT

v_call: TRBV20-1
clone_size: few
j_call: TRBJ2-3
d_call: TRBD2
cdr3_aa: CSASSFGLAGTDTQYF
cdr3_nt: TGCAGTGCTAGTTCCTTCGGACTAGCGGGCACAGATACGCAGTATTTT

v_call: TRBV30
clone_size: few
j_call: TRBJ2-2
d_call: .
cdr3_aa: CAWSGHTNTGELFF
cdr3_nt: TGTGCCTGGAGCGGACATACGAACACCGGGGAGCTGTTTTTT

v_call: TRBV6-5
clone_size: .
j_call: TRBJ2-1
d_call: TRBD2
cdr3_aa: CASSRLAGGRNEQFF
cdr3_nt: TGTGCCAGCAGCCGACTAGCGGGAGGGCGTAATGAGCAGTTCTTC

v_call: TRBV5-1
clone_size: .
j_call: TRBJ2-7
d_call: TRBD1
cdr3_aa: CASSLEGQFSEQYF
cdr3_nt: TGCGCCAGCAGCTTGGAGGGACAGTTCTCCGAGCAGTACTTC

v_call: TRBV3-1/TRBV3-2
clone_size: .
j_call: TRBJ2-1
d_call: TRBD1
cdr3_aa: CASSHTDPGQRSYNEQFF
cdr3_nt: TGTGCCAGCAGCCACACCGATCCGGGACAGAGATCCTACAATGAGCAGTTCTTC

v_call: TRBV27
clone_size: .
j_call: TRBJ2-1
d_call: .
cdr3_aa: CASKWRGSYNEQFF
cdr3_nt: TGTGCCAGCAAGTGGCGGGGCTCCTACAATGAGCAGTTCTTC

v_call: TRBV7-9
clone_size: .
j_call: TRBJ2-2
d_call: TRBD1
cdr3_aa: CASSLGTGNTGELFF
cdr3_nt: TGTGCCAGCAGCCTGGGGACAGGGAACACCGGGGAGCTGTTTTTT

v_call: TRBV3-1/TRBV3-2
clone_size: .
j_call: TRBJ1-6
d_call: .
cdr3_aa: CASSPVFSSYNSPLHF
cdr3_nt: TGTGCCAGCAGCCCCGTCTTTAGCTCCTATAATTCACCCCTCCACTTT

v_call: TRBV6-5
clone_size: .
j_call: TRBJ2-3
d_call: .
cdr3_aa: CASSYAQGGDTQYF
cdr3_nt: TGTGCCAGCAGTTACGCCCAGGGGGGCGATACGCAGTATTTT

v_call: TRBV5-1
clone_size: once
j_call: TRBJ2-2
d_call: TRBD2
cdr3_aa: CASSYLAGETGELFF
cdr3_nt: TGCGCCAGCAGCTACCTAGCGGGAGAGACCGGGGAGCTGTTTTTT

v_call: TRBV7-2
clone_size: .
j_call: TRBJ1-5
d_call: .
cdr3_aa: CASSLFQNSNQPQHF
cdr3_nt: TGTGCCAGCAGCTTATTCCAGAACAGCAATCAGCCCCAGCATTTT